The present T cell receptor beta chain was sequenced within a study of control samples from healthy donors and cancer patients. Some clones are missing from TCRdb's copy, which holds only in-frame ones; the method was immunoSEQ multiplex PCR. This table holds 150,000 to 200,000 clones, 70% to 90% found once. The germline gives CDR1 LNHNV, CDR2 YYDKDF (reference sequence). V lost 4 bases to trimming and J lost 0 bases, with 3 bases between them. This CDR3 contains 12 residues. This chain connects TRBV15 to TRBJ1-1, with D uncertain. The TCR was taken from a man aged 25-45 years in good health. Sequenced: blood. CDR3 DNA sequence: TGTGCCACCAGCAAACTGAACACTGAAGCTTTCTTT. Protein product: CATSKLNTEAFF.